This T cell receptor (beta chain) was retrieved from a study of long-term antiretroviral therapy in people with HIV. Study-wide findings and caveats: Transplant donor controls retained higher diversity, though diversity increased after ART. Collection spanned 2004 to 2017; ART regimens may be less effective than current ones.

This clone was counted between two and nine times. The antigen is not known. This CDR3 region has 14 residues. Trimming pared 4 bases from V and 4 bases from J, leaving 14 bases between. CDR1 is ENHRY, CDR2 SYGVKD, per germline. Runs used v3.0 of the immunoSEQ assay and were done at survey level. Per-sample sequencing targets were about 40,000-55,000 T-cell genomes. The method was immunoSEQ multiplex PCR; TCRdb's version includes in-frame clones alone and lacks a portion of them. The sample includes approximately 21,000 clones, over 75% seen only once; the top ten take more than 4.5%. This sequence originates from a man in his fifties or sixties with HIV. The sample was unsorted PBMCs, taken 0.3 years after starting antiretroviral therapy. This chain uses TRBV10-3 with TRBJ2-7; D may be TRBD1 or TRBD2 (7 bases each). The CDR3 sequence is CAISAAGQTYEQYF. The CDR3, as DNA: TGTGCCATCAGTGCAGCGGGACAGACTTACGAGCAGTACTTC.